The present T cell receptor (beta chain) was sequenced within a study of blood T cell repertoires in COVID-19. Profiling relied on immunoSEQ multiplex PCR, and the TCRdb table lists in-frame clones only, not all of them. This sample has about 320,000 clones; approximately 91% occur once, and the top ten carry roughly 3.9%. The CDR3 is 12 amino acids. CDR1 MDHEN and CDR2 SYDVKM come from the germline V gene. Deletions cut 4 bases from V and 9 bases from J, with 10 bases between. The sample consisted of PBMCs or T cells enriched from blood (not recorded which). The clonotype originates from a woman aged 30 to 39 who had been exposed to COVID-19. The chain uses TRBV28 and TRBJ1-5, with D uncertain. The DNA of the CDR3 is TGTGCCAGCAGTTCCCCAACCGGGCCCCAGCATTTT. It codes for CASSSPTGPQHF.